Given below is one TCR beta chain in context. Time point described: pre-treatment sample, taken before nivolumab and TIL therapy. CDR1 is SNHLY and CDR2 is FYNNEI in the germline V gene. Germline trimming cut 8 bases from V and 9 bases from J; bases unmatched to any gene: 10. CDR3 length equals 13 residues. This was the immunoSEQ v3 assay. The assay was immunoSEQ multiplex PCR, and TCRdb's table has in-frame clones only and misses some. The table shows about 60,000 clones, with about 69% occurring only once. This entry comes from a study of TIL therapy for anti-PD-1-resistant metastatic lung cancer. The chain links TRBV2 to TRBJ1-5, with 7 bases aligning to TRBD1. Sample: blood, taken at baseline. The clonotype comes from a person between 25 and 80 years old with non-small cell lung cancer. DNA of the CDR3: TGTGCCAGCCTACAGGGGACGGGCCGGCCCCAGCATTTT. Translating it yields CASLQGTGRPQHF.